This T cell receptor beta chain was captured in a study of TIL therapy for anti-PD-1-resistant metastatic lung cancer. Study details: Half of patients were current or former smokers.

This clone is a singleton in its sample. Time point in this sample: pre-treatment sample, taken before nivolumab and TIL therapy. Sequencing used immunoSEQ v3. Profiled with immunoSEQ multiplex PCR; TCRdb holds only in-frame clones, not every one. The sample lists about 60,000 clones; 80% to 90% were seen once. The junction had 8 bases not matched to a gene; V was cut back by 6 bases and J by 6 bases. The CDR3 consists of 13 residues. In germline, CDR1 is SGHRS, CDR2 YFSETQ. The sample consisted of blood, taken at baseline. The rearrangement joins TRBV5-1 to TRBJ2-7; 8 bases line up with TRBD1. This receptor was taken from a person aged 25-85 years with non-small cell lung cancer. DNA of the CDR3: TGCGCCAGCACGACAGGGGCCTTAGGCGAGCAGTACTTC. Amino acid sequence: CASTTGALGEQYF.